The next 8 T cell receptor delta chains were all read from a single sample in a study of delta chains in infants with herpesvirus infections. Reverse transcription of PBMC RNA used primers specific for the gamma and delta chains. TCRdb repeated clone calling on the RT-PCR reads with CATT. The sample carries about 400 delta-chain clones, about 61% recorded once. Sequenced material: peripheral blood, taken at time point 2 of longitudinal follow-up. These receptors were taken from a human donor who was a Ugandan infant, either HIV-exposed or HIV-unexposed (not recorded which).

This clone came up once. TCRdb's protein, taken from a much larger clone, differs from this DNA's translation at residue 9, likely owing to a read error; the protein displayed comes from the DNA. The chain has TRDV1 and TRDJ1, with D possibly being TRDD2 (5 bases). This CDR3 has 22 residues. Germline lookup yields CDR1 TSWWSYY and CDR2 QGS. With 0 bases removed from V and 0 bases from J, the gap between germline ends came to 29 bases. The CDR3 region is CALGELLASPAYQELYTDKLIF. CDR3 coding DNA: TGTGCTCTTGGGGAACTATTAGCTTCCCCCGCGTACCAGGAGTTGTACACCGATAAACTCATCTTT.

Concerning this clone: With a far larger clone one base away, a read error is the likely cause. This CDR3 is also generated by other DNA sequences in the sample. The V and J genes are TRAV38-2/DV8 and TRDJ2; 8 bases are a match to TRDD3. V shed 0 bases and J 0 bases; nucleotides not matched to a gene: 31. Germline values: CDR1 TSESDYY, CDR2 QEAYKQQN. The CDR3 totals 26 residues. CDR3 DNA sequence: TGTGCTTATAGGAGCGTCGGGTTTTCCCGTAGATGTACTGGGGGTCATAATTACCCTTTGACAGCACAACTCTTCTTT. Translation: CAYRSVGFSRRCTGGHNYPLTAQLFF.

Worth noting for this clone: TCRdb's entry gives the protein of a much larger clone, which mismatches this DNA's translation at residue 5, likely from a read error; the protein reported here is translated from the DNA. This sequence joins TRDV1 and TRDJ1; D remains unclear. Trimming took 3 bases from V and 0 from J, leaving 32 bases between them. The germline V gene encodes CDR1 TSWWSYY and CDR2 QGS. There are 22 residues in the CDR3. CDR3 DNA sequence: TGTGCTCTTGGGGACCTATTAGCTCCCCCCGCGTACCAGGAGTTGTACACCGATAAACTCATCTTT. This translates into CALGDLLAPPAYQELYTDKLIF.

To note about this clone: A read error likely explains why the TCRdb protein, taken from a much larger clone, differs from this DNA's translation at residue 7; the protein shown is translated from the DNA. The chain combines TRDV2 with TRDJ1; D is uncertain. Trimming shortened V by 3 bases and J by 1 base, and 14 bases separated the two germline ends. This CDR3 contains 15 residues. Germline V lookup: CDR1 GEAIGNYY, CDR2 EKD. In DNA form, the CDR3 reads TGTGCCTGTGACCCAACCGATGTACCCACCGATAAACTCATCTTT. It translates to CACDPTDVPTDKLIF.

On this clone itself: TCRdb shows a much larger clone's protein in place of this DNA's translation, and the two differ at residue 6, likely through a read error; the protein shown is translated from the DNA. This chain connects TRDV1 to TRDJ1; D might be TRDD2 (7 bases). This CDR3 comprises 19 residues. V dropped 3 bases and J dropped 0 bases, with 23 bases sitting between them. Germline V lookup: CDR1 TSWWSYY, CDR2 QGS. The CDR3 is CALGDSFLLGWGDTDKLIF. In DNA, the CDR3 is TGTGCTCTTGGGGACAGTTTCCTACTCGGGTGGGGGGACACCGATAAACTCATCTTT.

On this clone: It is likely a read error: a sequence one base away is far more abundant. Distinct nucleotide sequences in the sample also encode this CDR3. The chain carries TRDV1 and TRDJ1, with D perhaps matching TRDD3 (6 bases). Per the germline V gene, CDR1 is TSWWSYY and CDR2 is QGS. This CDR3 is built from 22 residues. V lost 3 bases, J lost 0 bases, and 32 bases lay in between. The chain's CDR3 is CALGEFRGLGVPTAPYTDKLIF. DNA for the CDR3: TGTGCTCTTGGGGAGTTCCGGGGGTTGGGGGTTCCGACAGCCCCTTACACCGATAAACTCATCTTT.

On this clone: TCRdb pairs this DNA with a much larger clone's protein that differs at residue 18, likely a read error; the protein shown was translated from the DNA. V usage is TRDV1 and J usage is TRDJ3; 11 bases line up with TRDD3. The CDR3 spans 21 residues. CDR1 TSWWSYY and CDR2 QGS come from the germline V gene. DNA for the CDR3: TGTGCTCTTGGGGGGCGAACTGGGGGATATCGGAGGACCTGGGACACCCGACGGATGTTTTTC. Amino acid sequence: CALGGRTGGYRRTWDTRRMFF.

Worth noting for this clone: This DNA's translation differs at residue 6 from TCRdb's protein, which comes from a much larger clone; a read error is likely, and the protein shown is translated from the DNA. The rearrangement links TRDV1 to TRDJ1; 7 nucleotides align to TRDD2. V lost 3 bases, J lost 8 bases, and 12 bases stayed unmatched. Looked up from germline, CDR1 is TSWWSYY and CDR2 is QGS. The CDR3 spans 15 residues. The CDR3 DNA reads as TGTGCTCTTGGGGACCACGCCTTCCTCCTCTTGAAACTCATCTTT. Translation gives CALGDHAFLLLKLIF.